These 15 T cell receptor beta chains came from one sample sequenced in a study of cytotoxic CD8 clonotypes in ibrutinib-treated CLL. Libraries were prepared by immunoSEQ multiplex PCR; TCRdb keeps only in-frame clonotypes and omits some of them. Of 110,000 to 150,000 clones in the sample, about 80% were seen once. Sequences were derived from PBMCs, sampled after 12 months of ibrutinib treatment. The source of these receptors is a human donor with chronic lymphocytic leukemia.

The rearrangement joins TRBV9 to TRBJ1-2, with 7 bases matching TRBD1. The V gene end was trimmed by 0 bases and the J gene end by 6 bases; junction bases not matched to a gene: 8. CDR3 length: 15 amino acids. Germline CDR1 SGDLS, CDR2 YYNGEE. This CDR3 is CASSVGLGTVDGYTF. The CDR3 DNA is TGTGCCAGCAGCGTAGGACTCGGGACAGTAGATGGCTACACCTTC. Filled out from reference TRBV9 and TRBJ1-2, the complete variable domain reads DSGVTQTPKHLITATGQRVTLRCSPRSGDLSVYWYQQSLDQGLQFLIQYYNGEERAKGNILERFSAQQFPDLHSELNLSSLELGDSALYFCASSVGLGTVDGYTFGSGTRLTVV.

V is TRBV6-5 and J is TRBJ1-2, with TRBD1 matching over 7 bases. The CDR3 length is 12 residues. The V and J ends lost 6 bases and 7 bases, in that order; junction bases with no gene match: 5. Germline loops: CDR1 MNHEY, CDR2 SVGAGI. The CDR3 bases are TGTGCCAGCAGGACAGGGTTAGTTGGCTACACCTTC. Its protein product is CASRTGLVGYTF.

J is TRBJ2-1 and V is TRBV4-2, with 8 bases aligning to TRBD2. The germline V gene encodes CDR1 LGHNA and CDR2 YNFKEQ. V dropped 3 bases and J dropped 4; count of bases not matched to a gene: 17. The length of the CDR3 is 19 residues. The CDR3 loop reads CASSHPTQTSGREYNEQFF. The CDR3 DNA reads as TGTGCCAGCAGCCATCCGACCCAAACTAGCGGCCGAGAATACAATGAGCAGTTCTTC.

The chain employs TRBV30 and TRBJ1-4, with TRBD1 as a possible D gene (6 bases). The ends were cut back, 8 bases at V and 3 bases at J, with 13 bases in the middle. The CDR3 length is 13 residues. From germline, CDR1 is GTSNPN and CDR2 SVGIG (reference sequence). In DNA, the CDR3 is TGTGCCCTAACAGGGAGGCCTAATGAAAAACTGTTTTTT. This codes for CALTGRPNEKLFF.

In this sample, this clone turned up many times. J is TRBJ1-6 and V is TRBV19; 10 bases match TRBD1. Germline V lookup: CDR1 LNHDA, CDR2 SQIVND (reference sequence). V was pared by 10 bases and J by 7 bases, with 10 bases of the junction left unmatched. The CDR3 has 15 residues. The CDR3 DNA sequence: TGTGCCACCATCCAAGGGACAGGGGTGAATTCACCCCTCCACTTT. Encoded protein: CATIQGTGVNSPLHF.

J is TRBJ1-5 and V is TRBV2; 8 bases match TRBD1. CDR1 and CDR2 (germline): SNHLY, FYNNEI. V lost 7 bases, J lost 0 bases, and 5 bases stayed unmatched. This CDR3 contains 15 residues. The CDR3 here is CASKTGDGSNQPQHF. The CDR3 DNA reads TGTGCCAGCAAGACAGGGGATGGTAGCAATCAGCCCCAGCATTTT.

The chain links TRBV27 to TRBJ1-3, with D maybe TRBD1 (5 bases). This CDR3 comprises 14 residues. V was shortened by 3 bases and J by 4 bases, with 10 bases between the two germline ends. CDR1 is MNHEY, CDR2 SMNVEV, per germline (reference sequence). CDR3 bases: TGTGCCAGCAGTTTCAAGGGGCCGGGAAACACCATATATTTT. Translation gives CASSFKGPGNTIYF.

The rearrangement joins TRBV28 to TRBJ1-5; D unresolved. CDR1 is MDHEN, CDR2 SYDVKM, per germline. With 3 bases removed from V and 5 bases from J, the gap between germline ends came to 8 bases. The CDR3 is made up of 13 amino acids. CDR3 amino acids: CASSLVGYQPQHF. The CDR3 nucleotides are TGTGCCAGCAGTTTGGTAGGGTATCAGCCCCAGCATTTT.

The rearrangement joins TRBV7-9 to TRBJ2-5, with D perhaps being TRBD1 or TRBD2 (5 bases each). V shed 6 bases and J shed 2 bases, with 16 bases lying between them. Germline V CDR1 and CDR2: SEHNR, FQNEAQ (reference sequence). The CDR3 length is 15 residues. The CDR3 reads CASSKAPGPQETQYF. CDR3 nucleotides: TGTGCCAGCAGTAAGGCCCCGGGACCTCAAGAGACCCAGTACTTC.

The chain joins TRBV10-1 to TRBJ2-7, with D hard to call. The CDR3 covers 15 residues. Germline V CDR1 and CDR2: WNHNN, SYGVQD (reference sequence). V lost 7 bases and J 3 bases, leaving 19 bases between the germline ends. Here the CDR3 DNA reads TGCGCCAGCACATTATTCAAGGAACGAGGCTACGAGCAGTACTTC. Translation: CASTLFKERGYEQYF.

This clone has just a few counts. The CDR3 DNA reads as TGTGCCATCAGTGACCGGAACTATGGCTACACCTTC. This encodes CAISDRNYGYTF. The chain combines TRBV10-3 with TRBJ1-2; no firm D call. CDR3 length: 12 amino acids. Per the germline V gene, CDR1 is ENHRY and CDR2 is SYGVKD. Trimming pared 3 bases from V and 2 bases from J, leaving 4 bases between.

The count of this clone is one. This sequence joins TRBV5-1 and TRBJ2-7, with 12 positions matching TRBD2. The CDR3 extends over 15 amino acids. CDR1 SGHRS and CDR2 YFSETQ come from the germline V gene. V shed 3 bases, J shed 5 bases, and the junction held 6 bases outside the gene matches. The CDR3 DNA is TGCGCCAGCAGCTCGACTAGCGGGAGTTTGAACGAGCAGTACTTC. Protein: CASSSTSGSLNEQYF.

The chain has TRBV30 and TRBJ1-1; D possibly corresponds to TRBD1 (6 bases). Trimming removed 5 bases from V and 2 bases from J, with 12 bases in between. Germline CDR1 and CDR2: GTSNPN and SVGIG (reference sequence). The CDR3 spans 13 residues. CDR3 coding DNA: TGTGCCTGGGCCAGGACAGCTAACACTGAAGCTTTCTTT. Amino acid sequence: CAWARTANTEAFF.

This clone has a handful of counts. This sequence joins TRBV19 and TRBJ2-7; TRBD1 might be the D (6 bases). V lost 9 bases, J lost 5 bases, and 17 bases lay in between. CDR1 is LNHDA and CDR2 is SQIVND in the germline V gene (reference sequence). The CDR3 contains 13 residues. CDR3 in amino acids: CASRGLGRDEQYF. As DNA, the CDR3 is TGTGCCAGCAGGGGTTTGGGCCGGGACGAGCAGTACTTC. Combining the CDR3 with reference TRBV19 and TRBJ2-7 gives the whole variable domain DGGITQSPKYLFRKEGQNVTLSCEQNLNHDAMYWYRQDPGQGLRLIYYSQIVNDFQKGDIAEGYSVSREKKESFPLTVTSAQKNPTAFYLCASRGLGRDEQYFGPGTRLTVT.

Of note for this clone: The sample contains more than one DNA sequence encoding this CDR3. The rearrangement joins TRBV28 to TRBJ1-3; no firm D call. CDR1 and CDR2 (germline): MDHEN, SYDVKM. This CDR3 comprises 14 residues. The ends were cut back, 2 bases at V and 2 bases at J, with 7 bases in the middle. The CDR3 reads CASSLERPGNTIYF. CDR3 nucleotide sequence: TGTGCCAGCAGTTTAGAGCGACCTGGAAACACCATATATTTT. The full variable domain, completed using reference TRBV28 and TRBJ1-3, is DVKVTQSSRYLVKRTGEKVFLECVQDMDHENMFWYRQDPGLGLRLIYFSYDVKMKEKGDIPEGYSVSREKKERFSLILESASTNQTSMYLCASSLERPGNTIYFGEGSWLTVV.